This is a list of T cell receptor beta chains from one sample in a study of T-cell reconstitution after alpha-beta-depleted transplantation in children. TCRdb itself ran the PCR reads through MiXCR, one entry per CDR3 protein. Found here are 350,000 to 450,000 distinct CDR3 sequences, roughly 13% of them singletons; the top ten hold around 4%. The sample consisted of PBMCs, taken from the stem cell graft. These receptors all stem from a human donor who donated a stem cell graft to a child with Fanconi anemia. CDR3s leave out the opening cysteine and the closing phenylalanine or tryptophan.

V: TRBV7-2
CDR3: ASSRTGTAGANVLT

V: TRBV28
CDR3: ASSRPQGVGYT

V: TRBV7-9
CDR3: ASSLAMGQGNTIY

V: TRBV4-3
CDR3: ASSRNRGTAHSGANVLT

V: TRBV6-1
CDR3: ASSRSGFRNQPQH

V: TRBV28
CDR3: ASSNGRGSGYGYT

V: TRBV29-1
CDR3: SVVIGSYNEQF

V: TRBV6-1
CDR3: ASSELGQGSQY

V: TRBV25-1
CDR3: ASSPGRIEIQPQH

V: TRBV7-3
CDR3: ASSSRDRGDEQF

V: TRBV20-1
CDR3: SARPIDSTPYEQY

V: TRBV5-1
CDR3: ASSPEGGWNIQY

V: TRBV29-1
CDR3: SVGRDTENTEAF

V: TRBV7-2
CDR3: ASSATSETYNEQF

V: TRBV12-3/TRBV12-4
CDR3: ASTTDPRDTEAF

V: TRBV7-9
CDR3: ASSSRAAYTGELF

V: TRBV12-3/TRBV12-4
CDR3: ASSRGGETQY

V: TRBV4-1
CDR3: ASSQGLGGRSSYEQY

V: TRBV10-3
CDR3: ATKSNPNEKLF

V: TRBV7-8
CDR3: ASSFWVLAGLYNEQF

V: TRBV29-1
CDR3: SVEDLETQY

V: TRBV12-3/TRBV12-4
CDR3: ASSQNTPGGTEAF

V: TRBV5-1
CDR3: ASSIPGGVSTEAF

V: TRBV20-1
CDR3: SARDVGQTLLSYNSPLH

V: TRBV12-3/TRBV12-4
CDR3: ASAPTVLQDTEAF

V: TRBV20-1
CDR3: SATDGRSYEQY

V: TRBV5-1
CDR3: ASRRGETGANYGYT

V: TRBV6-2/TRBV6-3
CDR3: ASSYRTGELF

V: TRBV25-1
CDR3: ASRQGPEAF

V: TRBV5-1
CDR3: ASSGGGTAQDIQY

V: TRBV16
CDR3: ASSQSVLGNEQF

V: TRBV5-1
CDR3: ASSWGTGVSEAF

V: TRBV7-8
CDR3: ASSPTKGGYNEQF

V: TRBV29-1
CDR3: SVEGQGFNGYT

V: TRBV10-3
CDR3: ACRGNRGPTEAF

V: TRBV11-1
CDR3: ASSLNSPSEAF

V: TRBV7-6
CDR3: ASSLSRGQDTEAF

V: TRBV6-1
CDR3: ASRFQGDTEAF

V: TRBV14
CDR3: ASSQDLEGNDEQF

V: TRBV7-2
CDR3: ASSRGQGGDGYT

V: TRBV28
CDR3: ASRGTGAYQPQH